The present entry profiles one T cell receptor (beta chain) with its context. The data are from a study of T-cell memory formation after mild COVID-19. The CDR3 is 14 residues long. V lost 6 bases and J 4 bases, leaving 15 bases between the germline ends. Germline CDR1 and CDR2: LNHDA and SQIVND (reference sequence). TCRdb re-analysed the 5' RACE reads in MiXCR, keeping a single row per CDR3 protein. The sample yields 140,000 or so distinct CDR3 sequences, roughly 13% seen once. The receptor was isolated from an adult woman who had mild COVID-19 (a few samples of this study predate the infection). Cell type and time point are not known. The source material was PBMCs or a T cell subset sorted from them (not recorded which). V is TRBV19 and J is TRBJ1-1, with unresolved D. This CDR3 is CASRPPGGSTEAFF. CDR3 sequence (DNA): TGTGCCAGTAGGCCCCCGGGAGGGAGCACTGAAGCTTTCTTT.